The 8 T cell receptor beta chains below were found in one sample sequenced in a study of shared T cell receptors in the human thymus. Method: immunoSEQ multiplex PCR; TCRdb's copy keeps in-frame clones and lacks some. The sample lists fewer than 700,000 clones; more than 75% were seen once. The sample was also linked to a second study, of human thymus T cells.

The sample consisted of thymocytes. These TCRs come from a boy under two years old with a congenital heart defect.

As for this clone: An end of the junction differs from the germline gene, which may be a read error. V and J are TRBV10-3 and TRBJ2-3, with 12 bases lining up with TRBD2. The CDR3 consists of 10 residues. Looked up from germline, CDR1 is ENHRY and CDR2 is SYGVKD. The CDR3 DNA follows: TGCCCTAGCGGGAGGGATGCGCAGTATTTT. This codes for CPSGRDAQYF.

The V call is TRBV5-4, the J call TRBJ2-7; 7 nucleotides agree with TRBD2. Unmatched junction bases numbered 15, after V lost 4 bases and J lost 5 bases. Looked up from germline, CDR1 is SGHNT and CDR2 is YYREEE (reference sequence). The CDR3 spans 16 residues. CDR3 in amino acids: CASSPLLGLAAHEQYF. The CDR3 nucleotides are TGTGCCAGCAGCCCCCTTCTTGGGCTAGCGGCCCACGAGCAGTACTTC.

V and J are TRBV2 and TRBJ2-1; the match to TRBD2 covers 8 bases. CDR3 size: 21 residues. V dropped 6 bases and J dropped 2; count of bases not matched to a gene: 24. Germline V lookup: CDR1 SNHLY, CDR2 FYNNEI. CDR3 coding DNA: TGTGCCAGCAGCCCACCGGGGGGCCCGAGCGGGAGTAAGGGAGCCTACAATGAGCAGTTCTTC. This translates into CASSPPGGPSGSKGAYNEQFF.

This chain connects TRBV7-2 to TRBJ2-7, with 7 bases fitting TRBD1. CDR3 length equals 16 residues. Looked up from germline, CDR1 is SGHTA and CDR2 is FQGNSA. The V gene end was trimmed by 5 bases and the J gene end by 1 base; junction bases not matched to a gene: 11. Here the CDR3 DNA reads TGTGCCAGCAGCCAAGAGGGGACAGCTCGTTCCTACGAGCAGTACTTC. Translation gives CASSQEGTARSYEQYF.

This clone was found a few times. Within the sample, other DNA sequences also encode this same CDR3. This chain links TRBV20-1 with TRBJ2-5; D call uncertain. Trimming took 2 bases from V and 4 from J, leaving 5 bases between them. Germline V gene lookup returns CDR1 DFQATT and CDR2 SNEGSKA (reference sequence). This CDR3 is built from 11 residues. The CDR3 region is CSARTRETQYF. CDR3 sequence (DNA): TGCAGTGCTAGAACCAGAGAGACCCAGTACTTC.

The gene calls are TRBV27 and TRBJ2-7, with 11 nucleotides matching TRBD2. The CDR3 loop spans 18 amino acids. CDR1 and CDR2 from the germline V gene are MNHEY and SMNVEV (reference sequence). The junction had 10 bases not matched to a gene; V was cut back by 2 bases and J by 1 base. As DNA, the CDR3 is TGTGCCAGCAGTTTAGGTCGGCTAGCGGGAGGCCGATCCTACGAGCAGTACTTC. This gives the protein CASSLGRLAGGRSYEQYF.

The CDR3 loop is CASSIVPGDGELFF. The DNA for the CDR3 is TGTGCCAGTAGTATCGTCCCAGGGGACGGGGAGCTGTTTTTT. The chain uses TRBV19 and TRBJ2-2; D might be TRBD1 (6 bases). V gave up 3 bases and J gave up 7 bases, with 12 bases separating them. CDR3 length: 14 amino acids. The germline gives CDR1 LNHDA, CDR2 SQIVND (reference sequence).

This sequence joins TRBV7-2 and TRBJ2-7; D is possibly TRBD1 (7 bases). CDR1 SGHTA and CDR2 FQGNSA come from the germline V gene. This CDR3 is 16 amino acids long. V lost 6 bases and J 4 bases, leaving 22 bases between the germline ends. DNA for the CDR3: TGTGCCAGCAGTTACAACAGGGCAGGGGGGCTATACGAGCAGTACTTC. Translated, it gives CASSYNRAGGLYEQYF. Looking up the rest from reference TRBV7-2 and TRBJ2-7 gives the full variable domain: GAGVSQSPSNKVTEKGKDVELRCDPISGHTALYWYRQSLGQGLEFLIYFQGNSAPDKSGLPSDRFSAERTGGSVSTLTIQRTQQEDSAVYLCASSYNRAGGLYEQYFGPGTRLTVT.